One T cell receptor (beta chain) is described in this entry. This record comes from a study of blood T cell repertoires in COVID-19. Across the whole study: T cells, B-cell-depleted T cells, or PBMCs supplied cDNA or gDNA.

Germline lookup yields CDR1 MNHEY and CDR2 SMNVEV (reference sequence). The V and J ends lost 3 bases and 6 bases, in that order; junction bases with no gene match: 5. The CDR3 length is 14 residues. Authors' processing steps: Estimation of nucleated cell counts was performed using reference gene primer amplification. Repertoires were generated with immunoSEQ multiplex PCR, while TCRdb's copy carries only in-frame clones and drops some. V and J calls and clone size are those listed in that table; D and trimming were worked out from the DNA. The sample lists hundreds of thousands of clones, around 90% seen once, with 14% to 15% in the top ten. Individuals drawn from around 24 US areas were about 18 to 95 years old. Each participant's cohort was designated according to participant-reported clinical history.

The sample taken for sequencing was PBMCs or T cells enriched from blood (not recorded which). The chain couples TRBV27 to TRBJ1-2; 9 bases align to TRBD1. The source is a woman aged 50 to 60 with acute COVID-19. The CDR3 region has the DNA TGTGCCAGCAGTTTGAGCGGGACAGGGAATGGCTACACCTTC. Translating gives CASSLSGTGNGYTF.